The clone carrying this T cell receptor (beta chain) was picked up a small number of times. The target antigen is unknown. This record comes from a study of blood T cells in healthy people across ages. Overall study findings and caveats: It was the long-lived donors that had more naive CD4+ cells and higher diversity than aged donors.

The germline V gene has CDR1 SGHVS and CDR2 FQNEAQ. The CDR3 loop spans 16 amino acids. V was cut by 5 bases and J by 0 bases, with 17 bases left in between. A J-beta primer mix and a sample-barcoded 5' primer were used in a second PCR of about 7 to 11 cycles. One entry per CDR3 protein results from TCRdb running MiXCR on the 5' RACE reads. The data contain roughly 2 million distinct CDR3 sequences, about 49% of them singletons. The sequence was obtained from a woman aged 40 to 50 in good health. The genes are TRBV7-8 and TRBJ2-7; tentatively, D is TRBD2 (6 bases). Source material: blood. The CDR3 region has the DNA TGTGCCAGCAGCCGATTCCCCCGGGGGATCTCCTACGAGCAGTACTTC. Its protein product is CASSRFPRGISYEQYF.